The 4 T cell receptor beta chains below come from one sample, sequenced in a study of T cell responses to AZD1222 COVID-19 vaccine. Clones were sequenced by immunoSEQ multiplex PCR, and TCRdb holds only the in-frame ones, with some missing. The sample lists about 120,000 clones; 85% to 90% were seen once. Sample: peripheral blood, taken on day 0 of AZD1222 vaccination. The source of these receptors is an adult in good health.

The CDR3 is CASSQGHNVRAGTQYF. The CDR3 region has the DNA TGTGCCAGCAGCCAAGGGCACAACGTTAGGGCGGGTACGCAGTATTTT. The V call is TRBV7-2, the J call TRBJ2-3; D is perhaps TRBD2 (5 bases). Germline V gene lookup returns CDR1 SGHTA and CDR2 FQGNSA. CDR3 length equals 16 residues. V was clipped by 5 bases and J by 8 bases, with 23 bases between them.

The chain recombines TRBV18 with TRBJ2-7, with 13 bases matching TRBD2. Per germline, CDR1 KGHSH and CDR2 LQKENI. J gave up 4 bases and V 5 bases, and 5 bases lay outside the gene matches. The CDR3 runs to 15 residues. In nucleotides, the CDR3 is TGTGCCAGCTCAGGGGGACTAGCGGGAATGTACGAGCAGTACTTC. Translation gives CASSGGLAGMYEQYF.

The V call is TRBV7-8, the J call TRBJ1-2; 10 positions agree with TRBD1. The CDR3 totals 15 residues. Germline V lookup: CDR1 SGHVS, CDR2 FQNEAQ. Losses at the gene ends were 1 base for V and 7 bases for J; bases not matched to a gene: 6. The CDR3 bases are TGTGCCAGCAGCTTAGGACAGGGGGCGCGATCTGGCTACACCTTC. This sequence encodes CASSLGQGARSGYTF.

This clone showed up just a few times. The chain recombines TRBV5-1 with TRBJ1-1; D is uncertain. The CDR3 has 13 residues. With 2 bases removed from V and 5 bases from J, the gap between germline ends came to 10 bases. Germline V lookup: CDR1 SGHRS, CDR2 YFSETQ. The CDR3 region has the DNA TGCGCCAGCAGCTTTTATGAGGGAACTGAAGCTTTCTTT. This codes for CASSFYEGTEAFF.